Below, 8 T cell receptor beta chains from the same sample are listed, as sequenced in a study of blood T cell repertoires in COVID-19. The protocol was immunoSEQ multiplex PCR, while the TCRdb copy is restricted to in-frame clones and leaves out a portion. Of 250,000 to 300,000 clones in the sample, approximately 86% were seen once. The sample taken for sequencing was peripheral blood. The receptors stem from a woman between 70 and 85 years old with COVID-19, enrolled during active disease.

The V and J genes are TRBV19 and TRBJ2-3; 10 nucleotides match TRBD2. CDR1 and CDR2 (germline): LNHDA, SQIVND (reference sequence). There are 16 residues in the CDR3. The V and J ends lost 4 bases and 1 base, in that order; junction bases with no gene match: 5. The CDR3 is CASSTALAGGTDTQYF. DNA of the CDR3: TGTGCCAGTAGTACGGCTCTAGCGGGGGGCACAGATACGCAGTATTTT.

The chain joins TRBV2 to TRBJ1-4; TRBD1 aligns across 7 bases. The CDR3 sequence is 14 residues long. Germline V gene data show CDR1 as SNHLY and CDR2 as FYNNEI. Trimming removed 7 bases from V and 8 bases from J; junction bases left unmatched: 10. CDR3 loop: CASTVQGSWEKLFF. In DNA, the CDR3 is TGTGCCAGCACTGTACAGGGGTCCTGGGAAAAACTGTTTTTT.

The genes are TRBV7-2 and TRBJ1-3, with D perhaps TRBD1 (6 bases). V lost 6 bases to trimming and J lost 0 bases, with 18 bases between them. Germline CDR1 and CDR2: SGHTA and FQGNSA. This CDR3 is 17 amino acids long. CDR3 DNA sequence: TGTGCCAGCAGAGGGCCAGGGGACCCCCTCTCTGGAAACACCATATATTTT. Its translation is CASRGPGDPLSGNTIYF.

The chain joins TRBV24-1 to TRBJ2-7; 8 bases agree with TRBD1. The CDR3 extends over 15 amino acids. V shed 1 base, J shed 5 bases, and the junction held 6 bases outside the gene matches. The germline gives CDR1 KGHDR, CDR2 SFDVKD. The CDR3: CATSDFRTGRHEQYF. DNA of the CDR3: TGTGCCACCAGTGATTTCCGGACAGGGCGCCACGAGCAGTACTTC.

The chain combines TRBV7-2 with TRBJ1-1, with unresolved D. V lost 1 base to trimming and J lost 4 bases, with 7 bases between them. The germline V gene has CDR1 SGHTA and CDR2 FQGNSA. The CDR3 is made up of 13 amino acids. The DNA for the CDR3 is TGTGCCAGCAGCTTAGGGGGAGGCACTGAAGCTTTCTTT. Its protein is CASSLGGGTEAFF.

The J gene is TRBJ2-3, the V gene TRBV10-2; 7 bases map to TRBD1. Germline loops: CDR1 WSHSY, CDR2 SAAADI. V lost 1 base, J lost 3 bases, and 7 bases stayed unmatched. The CDR3 has 16 amino acids. Here the CDR3 reads CASSEWAWTGTDTQYF. The CDR3 DNA reads as TGCGCCAGCAGTGAGTGGGCGTGGACAGGAACAGATACGCAGTATTTT.

This chain links TRBV5-1 with TRBJ2-3; 13 bases agree with TRBD2. This CDR3 has 15 residues. Trimming cost V 4 bases and J 2 bases; bases outside gene matches: 1. Looked up from germline, CDR1 is SGHRS and CDR2 is YFSETQ. CDR3 nucleotides: TGCGCCAGCAGCGGGACTAGCGGGGACACAGATACGCAGTATTTT. Amino acid sequence: CASSGTSGDTDTQYF.

The chain has TRBV6-5 and TRBJ1-5; a weak D match, TRBD1 (6 bases). Per the germline V gene, CDR1 is MNHEY and CDR2 is SVGAGI. This CDR3 contains 13 residues. V shed 7 bases and J shed 5 bases, with 12 bases lying between them. The CDR3 is CASTRQVDQPQHF. CDR3 bases: TGTGCCAGCACCAGACAGGTAGATCAGCCCCAGCATTTT.